In this sample, the clone carrying this T cell receptor beta chain turned up once. Its antigen is unknown. The trim removed 0 bases at V and 6 bases at J, leaving 11 bases unmatched. CDR1 SGHDT and CDR2 YYEEEE come from the germline V gene. The CDR3 covers 16 residues. The data originate from a study of radiation and T cells in renal cell carcinoma. The table came from immunoSEQ multiplex PCR; TCRdb's copy has only in-frame clones and leaves some out. The data show more than 140,000 clones, approximately 87% seen once. Study findings and constraints: Pretreatment tumor biopsies were lacking, so baseline clonotypes are unknown.

Sample time point: baseline pretreatment blood. Specified treatment: 15 Gy SBRT to primary tumor, nephrectomy 4 weeks later. The sequence was obtained from a woman aged 50 to 60 with renal cell carcinoma. This chain links TRBV5-6 with TRBJ2-7, with 8 bases identical to TRBD2. Sample: blood, taken from a patient whose treatment included radiotherapy and nephrectomy. CDR3 amino acids: CASSLAGRAAGAEQYF. CDR3 in DNA: TGTGCCAGCAGCTTGGCGGGACGGGCAGCGGGGGCCGAGCAGTACTTC.